A single sample is the source of the 23 T cell receptor beta chains below, sequenced in a study of T cells in Graves' hyperthyroidism and ophthalmopathy. TCR beta CDR3 regions were amplified from RNA transcripts. The primer set for the first-round RT-PCR of the TCR CDR3 was HTBI. TCRdb ran MiXCR on the multiplex PCR reads and lists one entry per CDR3 protein. Here the sample spans about 130,000 distinct CDR3 sequences, over 20% being singletons. Sequencing input: blood. These receptors all stem from a woman aged 50 to 60 with Graves' hyperthyroidism that later progressed to Graves' ophthalmopathy.

This clonotype was counted many times. The rearrangement joins TRBV10-2 to TRBJ1-1, with D perhaps matching TRBD1 (6 bases). The germline gives CDR1 WSHSY, CDR2 SAAADI. The CDR3 is 13 amino acids. Trimming removed 5 bases from V and 3 bases from J, with 10 bases in between. The CDR3 DNA sequence: TGCGCCAGCAGTCAACAGGGATACACTGAAGCTTTCTTT. The encoded protein is CASSQQGYTEAFF.

This clonotype was seen a handful of times. The chain employs TRBV19 and TRBJ1-1; D ambiguous. The V end was cut by 7 bases, the J end by 4 bases, with 13 bases between. CDR1 and CDR2 (germline): LNHDA, SQIVND (reference sequence). This CDR3 has 13 residues. The CDR3 loop reads CASMGPRRTEAFF. The CDR3 nucleotides are TGTGCCAGTATGGGTCCCCGACGCACTGAAGCTTTCTTT. Full variable domain (outside the CDR3, taken from reference TRBV19 and TRBJ1-1): DGGITQSPKYLFRKEGQNVTLSCEQNLNHDAMYWYRQDPGQGLRLIYYSQIVNDFQKGDIAEGYSVSREKKESFPLTVTSAQKNPTAFYLCASMGPRRTEAFFGQGTRLTVV.

This clonotype was seen repeatedly, ten times or more. This chain connects TRBV2 to TRBJ2-2, with 11 bases identical to TRBD1. This CDR3 is built from 18 residues. V shed 4 bases and J 3 bases; nucleotides not matched to a gene: 10. Germline V gene data show CDR1 as SNHLY and CDR2 as FYNNEI. CDR3 protein: CASSVFTGQGAYTGELFF. The CDR3 DNA reads as TGTGCCAGCAGTGTATTTACCGGACAGGGGGCGTACACCGGGGAGCTGTTTTTT.

This clonotype has at least ten counts. The rearrangement uses TRBV4-1 and TRBJ1-1; D remains ambiguous. V lost 2 bases to trimming and J lost 0 bases, with 7 bases between them. The CDR3 runs to 14 residues. The germline CDR1 and CDR2 sequences are MGHRA and YSYEKL. CDR3 DNA sequence: TGCGCCAGCAGCCAACCCATTTTGAACACTGAAGCTTTCTTT. This sequence encodes CASSQPILNTEAFF.

On this clonotype itself: The CDR3 does not close with the conserved phenylalanine or tryptophan, likely indicating a read error. The chain employs TRBV4-1 and TRBJ2-3; TRBD2 might be the D (7 bases). Germline CDR1 and CDR2: MGHRA and YSYEKL. The CDR3 runs 19 residues. V was clipped by 1 base and J by 0 bases, with 20 bases between them. CDR3 sequence: CASSQVTGGRRVSTDTQYC. DNA of the CDR3: TGCGCCAGCAGCCAAGTTACCGGGGGGCGCCGGGTTAGCACAGATACGCAGTATTGT.

This clonotype has just a few counts. The rearrangement uses TRBV18 and TRBJ1-5; TRBD1 might be the D (5 bases). This CDR3 has 16 residues. V lost 0 bases and J lost 3, with 12 bases in between. The germline gives CDR1 KGHSH, CDR2 LQKENI. This chain's CDR3 is CASSPPGVQDNQPQHF. DNA for the CDR3: TGTGCCAGCTCACCACCGGGGGTACAGGACAATCAGCCCCAGCATTTT.

This clonotype was seen ten or more times. The chain carries TRBV28 and TRBJ2-1; 7 bases map to TRBD2. Per germline, CDR1 MDHEN and CDR2 SYDVKM. The CDR3 contains 15 residues. The V and J ends lost 2 bases and 0 bases, in that order; junction bases with no gene match: 1. In DNA, the CDR3 is TGTGCCAGCAGTTTACGCGGGAGCTCCTACAATGAGCAGTTCTTC. Amino acid sequence: CASSLRGSSYNEQFF.

This clonotype was recorded at least ten times. This chain uses TRBV6-1 with TRBJ1-1, with D perhaps TRBD1 (5 bases). Germline values: CDR1 MNHNS, CDR2 SASEGT. This CDR3 comprises 14 residues. With 11 bases removed from V and 0 bases from J, the gap between germline ends came to 16 bases. The CDR3 DNA sequence: TGTGCCGGGAAATACAGGCACATGAACACTGAAGCTTTCTTT. It specifies CAGKYRHMNTEAFF.

As concerns this clonotype: A clone one base away is much larger, so this may be a read error. V usage is TRBV20-1 and J usage is TRBJ2-5; D uncertain. CDR1 and CDR2 from the germline V gene are DFQATT and SNEGSKA (reference sequence). V gave up 0 bases and J gave up 4 bases, with 0 bases separating them. The CDR3 sequence is 10 residues long. CDR3 in DNA: TGCAGTGCTAGAGAAGAGACCCAGTACTTC. It yields the protein CSAREETQYF.

This clonotype was detected many times. The J gene is TRBJ2-1, the V gene TRBV20-1, with 9 bases fitting TRBD2. Germline CDR1 and CDR2: DFQATT and SNEGSKA (reference sequence). Trimming at V came to 4 bases and at J to 4 bases, leaving 8 bases not matched to a gene. The CDR3 consists of 15 residues. The CDR3 protein is CSAIRAGGSYNEQFF. Written as DNA, the CDR3 is TGCAGTGCTATAAGAGCGGGGGGTTCTTACAATGAGCAGTTCTTC.

This clonotype was seen ten or more times. CDR3 bases: TGTGCCAGCTCCGAGGGACCCACGCAGGCCTACGAGCAGTACTTC. This encodes CASSEGPTQAYEQYF. The chain is built from TRBV18 and TRBJ2-7; D possibly uses TRBD1 or TRBD2 (5 bases each). The CDR3 is 15 residues long. The V and J ends lost 6 bases and 2 bases respectively, with 17 bases between them. Germline CDR1 reads KGHSH; CDR2 reads LQKENI.

This clonotype appeared many times. V and J are TRBV29-1 and TRBJ2-7, with a weak D call TRBD1 (6 bases). V lost 5 bases, J lost 4 bases, and 15 bases lay in between. The CDR3 consists of 13 residues. CDR1 is SQVTM and CDR2 is ANQGSEA in the germline V gene. CDR3: CSVRGHPPYEQYF. CDR3 bases: TGCAGCGTTAGGGGACACCCCCCATACGAGCAGTACTTC.

The chain recombines TRBV15 with TRBJ2-2; D possibly uses TRBD1 or TRBD2 (5 bases each). The V and J ends lost 4 bases and 0 bases respectively, with 12 bases between them. This CDR3 has 16 amino acids. CDR1 LNHNV and CDR2 YYDKDF come from the germline V gene (reference sequence). The CDR3 loop is CATSIGTAANTGELFF. CDR3 sequence (DNA): TGTGCCACCAGCATAGGGACGGCTGCGAACACCGGGGAGCTGTTTTTT.

Many counts were recorded for this clonotype. V gene TRBV3-1 combines with J gene TRBJ1-2; tentatively, D is TRBD1 (5 bases). From germline, CDR1 is LGHDT and CDR2 YNNKEL (reference sequence). The CDR3 runs to 17 residues. The germline V and J ends were trimmed by 0 bases and 4 bases, with 18 bases remaining between them. The CDR3 is CASSQDLSQGGSYGYTF. The CDR3 DNA follows: TGTGCCAGCAGCCAAGATTTAAGTCAGGGTGGTTCCTATGGCTACACCTTC.

This clonotype was seen ten or more times. V usage is TRBV28 and J usage is TRBJ2-7, with TRBD2 identical over 13 bases. The J segment lost 6 bases and the V segment lost 3 bases, leaving 11 bases of the junction unmatched. The V gene's germline CDR1 is MDHEN and CDR2 SYDVKM. This CDR3 is 17 amino acids long. CDR3 residues: CASSLTSGRLNPGEQYF. CDR3 in DNA: TGTGCCAGCAGTTTGACTAGCGGGAGGCTCAACCCGGGCGAGCAGTACTTC.

This clonotype showed up many times. This sequence joins TRBV15 and TRBJ2-1; the match to TRBD1 covers 12 bases. V lost 2 bases to trimming and J lost 5 bases; unmatched junction nucleotides: 4. CDR3 size: 16 residues. CDR1 and CDR2 (germline): LNHNV, YYDKDF (reference sequence). The CDR3 here is CATSRRDRGPNNEQFF. The CDR3, as DNA: TGTGCCACCAGCAGAAGGGACAGGGGGCCCAACAATGAGCAGTTCTTC.

The table lists this clonotype with many counts. The genes are TRBV5-1 and TRBJ2-3, with TRBD2 matching 9 bases. In germline, CDR1 is SGHRS, CDR2 YFSETQ. With 4 bases clipped from V and 2 bases from J, the junction kept 14 bases outside the gene matches. This CDR3 is 18 amino acids long. DNA of the CDR3: TGCGCCAGCAGCCTCGAGTCTAGCGGGACCTCTTACACAGATACGCAGTATTTT. Protein sequence: CASSLESSGTSYTDTQYF.

On this clonotype: This may come from a read error, since a much larger clone is one base off. The chain couples TRBV2 to TRBJ2-1; D is uncertain. CDR3 length: 11 residues. V shed 2 bases and J shed 5 bases, with 1 base lying between them. The germline V gene has CDR1 SNHLY and CDR2 FYNNEI. The CDR3 is CASSENNEQFF. CDR3 DNA sequence: TGTGCCAGCAGTGAAAACAATGAGCAGTTCTTC.

This clonotype was seen more than once but under ten times. The gene calls are TRBV7-9 and TRBJ2-7; tentative D call: TRBD1 (6 bases). This CDR3 has 12 amino acids. The V and J ends lost 2 bases and 6 bases respectively, with 8 bases between them. Germline V gene sequence: CDR1 SEHNR, CDR2 FQNEAQ (reference sequence). In nucleotides, the CDR3 is TGTGCCAGCAGCTTAAGGGGGATCGAGCAGTACTTC. Encoded protein: CASSLRGIEQYF. The full variable domain, with the rest looked up from reference TRBV7-9 and TRBJ2-7, is DTGVSQNPRHKITKRGQNVTFRCDPISEHNRLYWYRQTLGQGPEFLTYFQNEAQLEKSRLLSDRFSAERPKGSFSTLEIQRTEQGDSAMYLCASSLRGIEQYFGPGTRLTVT.

This clonotype came up many times. The germline gene is not matched at one end of the junction; a read error may be the cause. The rearrangement joins TRBV27 to TRBJ2-7; weak D call: TRBD2 (6 bases). Germline V gives CDR1 MNHEY, CDR2 SMNVEV (reference sequence). CDR3 length: 17 amino acids. The DNA of the CDR3 is TGTACCAGCAGTTCCCCTCCAGGAGGGAGCACTTTCTACGAGCAGTACTTC. It codes for CTSSSPPGGSTFYEQYF.

In its sample, this clonotype was seen a few times. V and J are TRBV12-3 or TRBV12-4 and TRBJ1-1; 7 bases line up with TRBD1. The CDR3 extends over 13 amino acids. With V trimmed by 5 bases and J by 1 base, 1 base remained unmatched. CDR3 sequence (DNA): TGTGCCAGCAGTCGACAGGGGAACACTGAAGCTTTCTTT. Translation: CASSRQGNTEAFF.

At least ten counts were recorded for this clonotype. The DNA of the CDR3 is TGTGCCAGCAGTGACAGGGCCGCAGATACGCAGTATTTT. It codes for CASSDRAADTQYF. V gene TRBV27 combines with J gene TRBJ2-3, with TRBD1 matching over 7 bases. V gave up 5 bases and J gave up 4 bases; unmatched junction bases: 3. The V gene's germline CDR1 is MNHEY and CDR2 SMNVEV (reference sequence). The CDR3 covers 13 residues.

This clonotype was detected many times. The gene calls are TRBV9 and TRBJ2-7; 7 positions agree with TRBD2. J gave up 2 bases and V 4 bases, and 12 bases lay outside the gene matches. Germline V CDR1 and CDR2: SGDLS, YYNGEE. The CDR3 consists of 16 residues. CDR3 DNA: TGTGCCAGCAGCCCCTCCCCGAGGCTAGCGGCCTACGAGCAGTACTTC. Amino acids: CASSPSPRLAAYEQYF.